This T cell receptor (beta chain) was sequenced in a study of T cell clonality in common variable immunodeficiency. Each donor provided roughly 4.5 to 8.5 ml of heparinized whole blood. The V and J ends lost 5 bases and 5 bases, in that order; junction bases with no gene match: 7. The CDR3 runs to 15 residues. Germline CDR1 is SGHTA and CDR2 is FQGTGA. Profiling relied on immunoSEQ multiplex PCR, and the TCRdb table lists in-frame clones only, not all of them. Listed for the sample are tens of thousands of clones, none seen a single time. This clone was counted at least ten times. What it recognizes is unknown. The CDR3 goes on 3 residues after the read ends, and that part is filled in from the germline J gene. Study results and caveats: Fewer deletions and N-nucleotide insertions were reportedly seen in common variable immunodeficiency TCR beta sequences. Repertoire-complication correlations in CVID were limited by patient heterogeneity.

The sample consisted of peripheral blood mononuclear cells. The chain links TRBV7-3 to TRBJ2-2; 8 bases match TRBD2. This clonotype was obtained from a human donor with common variable immunodeficiency. The part of the CDR3 DNA that was read is TGTGCCAGCAGCGTCGAGGCGGGAGGAACCGGGGAG. Its protein is CASSVEAGGTGE. The entire CDR3 reads CASSVEAGGTGELFF.